A selection of T cell receptor beta chains follows, all from one sample in a study of beta chain features in type 1 diabetes. Sequencing was performed with immunoSEQ multiplex PCR; in TCRdb, only in-frame clones are kept and a portion is missing. Of approximately 160,000 clones listed, approximately 10% are singletons. Sequenced material: central memory CD4+ T cells from blood. The receptors stem from a man aged 30-40 years with type 1 diabetes. The CDR3 runs from the conserved cysteine through the conserved F or W. Each record gives: D gene, J gene, CDR3 length, clone size, V gene, CDR3 protein, CDR3 DNA. A D gene is named only where the DNA matches it firmly. Size is stated for part of the rows, as once, few or many counts, or as a class when the clone is expanded.

-,TRBJ2-1,13,-,TRBV14,CASSQTLGREQFF,TGTGCCAGCAGCCAAACACTAGGAAGAGAGCAGTTCTTC
-,TRBJ2-7,15,few,TRBV2,CASRLGGTSSYEQYF,TGTGCCAGCAGGTTGGGGGGTACTTCCTCCTACGAGCAGTACTTC
TRBD1,TRBJ1-5,13,few,TRBV28,CASRDRGEGPQHF,TGTGCCAGCAGGGACAGGGGAGAAGGGCCCCAGCATTTT
-,TRBJ2-4,14,-,TRBV27,CASTTRGGGNIQYF,TGTGCCAGCACCACAAGGGGAGGCGGAAACATTCAGTACTTC
TRBD1,TRBJ1-1,14,-,TRBV28,CASSLHRGSTEAFF,TGTGCCAGCAGTTTACACAGGGGGAGCACTGAAGCTTTCTTT
-,TRBJ2-7,15,-,TRBV5-1,CASSLAGDGRYEQYF,TGCGCCAGCAGCTTGGCCGGGGATGGGCGCTACGAGCAGTACTTC
TRBD2,TRBJ2-1,16,-,TRBV11-2,CASSPPIASGSNEQFF,TGTGCCAGCAGCCCCCCGATCGCTAGCGGGAGCAATGAGCAGTTCTTC
TRBD2,TRBJ2-1,15,few,TRBV14,CASSQLAGGPNEQFF,TGTGCCAGCAGCCAACTAGCGGGAGGGCCCAATGAGCAGTTCTTC
TRBD2,TRBJ2-1,14,few,TRBV5-4,CASSLRDYGNEQFF,TGTGCCAGCAGCCTAAGGGACTACGGGAATGAGCAGTTCTTC
TRBD1,TRBJ2-7,14,few,TRBV28,CASTPGQGYYEQYF,TGTGCCAGCACCCCCGGACAGGGGTACTACGAGCAGTACTTC
-,TRBJ2-1,17,few,TRBV28,CASSLGGAVPARHEQFF,TGTGCCAGCAGTTTAGGTGGGGCGGTTCCCGCCCGCCATGAGCAGTTCTTC
-,TRBJ2-5,17,few,TRBV11-1,CASSLALGGLNQETQYF,TGTGCCAGCAGCTTAGCCTTGGGAGGCCTAAATCAAGAGACCCAGTACTTC
-,TRBJ2-1,13,few,TRBV4-1,CASSPGGYNEQFF,TGCGCCAGCAGCCCAGGGGGGTACAATGAGCAGTTCTTC
-,TRBJ2-7,14,-,TRBV5-1,CASHPRQGSYEQYF,TGCGCCAGCCATCCCCGCCAGGGTTCCTACGAGCAGTACTTC
-,TRBJ2-2,13,few,TRBV11-1,CASSFRNTGELFF,TGTGCCAGCTCCTTCAGGAACACCGGGGAGCTGTTTTTT
TRBD1,TRBJ2-7,13,-,TRBV29-1,CSVPGQGSHEQYF,TGCAGCGTACCGGGACAGGGGAGTCACGAGCAGTACTTC
TRBD1,TRBJ1-5,13,few,TRBV11-2,CASSPQGDQPQHF,TGTGCCAGCAGCCCGCAGGGGGATCAGCCCCAGCATTTT
TRBD2,TRBJ2-1,15,-,TRBV7-9,CASSNYAGGVSEQFF,TGTGCCAGCAGCAACTATGCGGGAGGGGTCAGTGAGCAGTTCTTC
TRBD2,TRBJ2-1,13,-,TRBV5-4,CASSSRESNEQFF,TGTGCCAGCAGCTCGCGGGAGAGCAATGAGCAGTTCTTC
-,TRBJ2-3,13,few,TRBV27,CASSLAGADTQYF,TGTGCCAGCAGTTTAGCGGGTGCAGATACGCAGTATTTT
-,TRBJ2-7,17,few,TRBV7-3,CASSPTGGTHGFEEQYF,TGTGCCAGCAGCCCTACCGGCGGGACTCACGGTTTTGAAGAGCAGTACTTC
-,TRBJ2-7,11,-,TRBV28,CASSSHTEQYF,TGTGCCAGCAGTTCGCACACCGAGCAGTACTTC
TRBD2,TRBJ2-3,15,few,TRBV7-9,CASSSGTSDTDTQYF,TGTGCCAGCAGCTCCGGGACTAGCGACACAGATACGCAGTATTTT
TRBD1,TRBJ2-7,14,few,TRBV4-1,CASSRTDRMGEQYF,TGCGCCAGCAGCCGAACGGACAGGATGGGCGAGCAGTACTTC
-,TRBJ1-2,14,few,TRBV30,CAWRRYRPNYGYTF,TGTGCCTGGAGACGCTACAGACCGAACTATGGCTACACCTTC
-,TRBJ2-2,16,few,TRBV15,CATSRELGRNTGELFF,TGTGCCACCAGCAGAGAATTGGGCAGAAACACCGGGGAGCTGTTTTTT
-,TRBJ2-7,14,few,TRBV6-5,CASSPGWQPYEQYF,TGTGCCAGCAGCCCAGGGTGGCAACCCTACGAGCAGTACTTC
TRBD2,TRBJ2-2,15,few,TRBV11-1,CASSWTSGNTGELFF,TGTGCCAGCAGTTGGACTAGCGGAAACACCGGGGAGCTGTTTTTT
TRBD2,TRBJ2-7,13,few,TRBV2,CASSLGRASEQYF,TGTGCCAGCAGTCTCGGGAGGGCCTCCGAGCAGTACTTC
-,TRBJ2-7,14,-,TRBV18,CASSPGQDSYEQYF,TGTGCCAGCTCACCAGGACAAGACTCCTACGAGCAGTACTTC
-,TRBJ2-1,13,few,TRBV5-5,CASSPQPQGKQFF,TGTGCCAGCAGCCCCCAACCGCAGGGCAAGCAGTTCTTC
-,TRBJ2-1,15,-,TRBV9,CASSARSSTGNEQFF,TGTGCCAGCAGCGCGCGGTCTAGCACGGGCAATGAGCAGTTCTTC
-,TRBJ2-6,16,few,TRBV28,CASRGAGDSGANVLTF,TGTGCCAGCAGGGGGGCCGGGGACTCTGGGGCCAACGTCCTGACTTTC
-,TRBJ2-7,15,-,TRBV7-9,CASSPLAGPVSEQYF,TGTGCCAGCAGCCCACTTGCAGGTCCTGTGTCGGAGCAGTACTTC
TRBD2,TRBJ2-2,16,-,TRBV4-1,CASSQVGAGGTGELFF,TGCGCCAGCAGCCAAGTAGGAGCGGGAGGGACCGGGGAGCTGTTTTTT
TRBD1,TRBJ2-7,14,-,TRBV19,CASRENRGSYEQYF,TGTGCCAGTAGGGAAAACAGGGGATCCTACGAGCAGTACTTC
-,TRBJ2-3,15,-,TRBV14,CASSPITGSGDTQYF,TGTGCCAGCAGCCCCATTACGGGGTCCGGAGATACGCAGTATTTT
TRBD1,TRBJ2-7,14,few,TRBV7-9,CASSLAPTGDEQYF,TGTGCCAGCAGCTTAGCCCCGACAGGGGACGAGCAGTACTTC
TRBD1,TRBJ2-1,15,few,TRBV2,CASSPGQSELDEQFF,TGTGCCAGCTCGCCGGGACAGTCGGAGTTGGATGAGCAGTTCTTC